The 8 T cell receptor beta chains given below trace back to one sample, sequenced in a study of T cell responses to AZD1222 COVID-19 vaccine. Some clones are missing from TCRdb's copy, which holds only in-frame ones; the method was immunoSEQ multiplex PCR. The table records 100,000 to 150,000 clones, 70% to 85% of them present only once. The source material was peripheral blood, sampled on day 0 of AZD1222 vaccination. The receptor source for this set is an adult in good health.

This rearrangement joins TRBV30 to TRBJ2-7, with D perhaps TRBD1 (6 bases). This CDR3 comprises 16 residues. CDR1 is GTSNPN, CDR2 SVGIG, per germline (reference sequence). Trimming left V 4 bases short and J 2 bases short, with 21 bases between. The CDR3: CAWTNRTGLWTYEQYF. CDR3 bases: TGTGCCTGGACAAATCGCACAGGGTTATGGACCTACGAGCAGTACTTC.

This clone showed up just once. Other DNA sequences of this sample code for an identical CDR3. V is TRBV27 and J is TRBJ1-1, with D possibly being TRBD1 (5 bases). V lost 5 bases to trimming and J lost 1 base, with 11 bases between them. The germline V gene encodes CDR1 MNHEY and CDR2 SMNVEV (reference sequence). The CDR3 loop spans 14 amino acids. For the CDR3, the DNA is TGTGCCAGCAGTCTCCAGGGTGGGAACACTGAAGCTTTCTTT. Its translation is CASSLQGGNTEAFF.

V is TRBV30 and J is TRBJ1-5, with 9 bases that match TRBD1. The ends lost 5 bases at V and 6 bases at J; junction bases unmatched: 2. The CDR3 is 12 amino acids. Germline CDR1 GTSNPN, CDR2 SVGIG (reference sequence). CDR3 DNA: TGTGCCTGGGGGACAGGGCGTCAGCCCCAGCATTTT. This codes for CAWGTGRQPQHF.

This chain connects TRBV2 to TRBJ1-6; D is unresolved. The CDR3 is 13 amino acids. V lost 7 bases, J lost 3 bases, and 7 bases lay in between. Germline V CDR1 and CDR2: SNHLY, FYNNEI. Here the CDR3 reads CASKDLYNSPLHF. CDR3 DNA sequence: TGTGCCAGCAAGGACCTCTATAATTCACCCCTCCACTTT.

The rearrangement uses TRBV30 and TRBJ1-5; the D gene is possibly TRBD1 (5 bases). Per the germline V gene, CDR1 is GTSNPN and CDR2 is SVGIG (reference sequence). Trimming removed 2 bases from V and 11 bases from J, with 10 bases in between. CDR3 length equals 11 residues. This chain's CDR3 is CAWSSGTSQHF. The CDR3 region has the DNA TGTGCCTGGAGTTCGGGGACCTCCCAGCATTTT. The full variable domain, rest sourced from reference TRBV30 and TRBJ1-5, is SQTIHQWPATLVQPVGSPLSLECTVEGTSNPNLYWYRQAAGRGLQLLFYSVGIGQISSEVPQNLSASRPQDRQFILSSKKLLLSDSGFYLCAWSSGTSQHFGDGTRLSIL.

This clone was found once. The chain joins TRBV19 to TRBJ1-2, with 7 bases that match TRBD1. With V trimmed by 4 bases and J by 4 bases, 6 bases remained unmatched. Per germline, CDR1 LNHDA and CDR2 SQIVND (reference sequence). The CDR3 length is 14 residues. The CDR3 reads CASSTEGAFYGYTF. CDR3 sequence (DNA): TGTGCCAGTAGTACTGAGGGGGCCTTCTATGGCTACACCTTC.

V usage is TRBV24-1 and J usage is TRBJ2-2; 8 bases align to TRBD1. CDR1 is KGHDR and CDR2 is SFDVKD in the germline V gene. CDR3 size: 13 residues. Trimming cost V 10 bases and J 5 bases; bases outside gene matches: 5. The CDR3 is CATRQGLTGELFF. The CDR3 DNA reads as TGTGCCACTAGACAGGGGCTGACCGGGGAGCTGTTTTTT.

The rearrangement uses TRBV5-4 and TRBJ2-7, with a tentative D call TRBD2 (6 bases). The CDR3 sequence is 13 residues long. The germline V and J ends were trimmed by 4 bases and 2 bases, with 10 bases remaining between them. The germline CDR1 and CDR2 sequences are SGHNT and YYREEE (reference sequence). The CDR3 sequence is CASSPRGTYEQYF. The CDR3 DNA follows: TGTGCCAGCAGCCCTCGGGGGACCTACGAGCAGTACTTC.